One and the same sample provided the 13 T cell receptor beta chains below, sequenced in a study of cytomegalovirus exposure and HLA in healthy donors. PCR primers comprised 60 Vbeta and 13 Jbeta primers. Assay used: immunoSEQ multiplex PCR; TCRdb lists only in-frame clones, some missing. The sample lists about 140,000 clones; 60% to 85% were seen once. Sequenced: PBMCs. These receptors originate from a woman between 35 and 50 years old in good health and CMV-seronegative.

The CDR3 loop reads CASSPWGDSTTYEQYF. Written as DNA, the CDR3 is TGTGCCAGCAGCCCCTGGGGGGACTCGACGACCTACGAGCAGTACTTC. The chain couples TRBV9 to TRBJ2-7; D perhaps matches TRBD2 (6 bases). Germline loops: CDR1 SGDLS, CDR2 YYNGEE. This CDR3 spans 16 amino acids. With 4 bases removed from V and 2 bases from J, the gap between germline ends came to 19 bases.

DNA for the CDR3: TGTGCCAGCAGCGGACAGGGAGATGGCTACACCTTC. It yields the protein CASSGQGDGYTF. The chain links TRBV21-1 to TRBJ1-2; the table gives TRBD1 as D, unverified against the DNA. TRBV21-1 is given as a pseudogene. This CDR3 region has 12 residues.

The CDR3 region is CASSQDRGGSYEQYF. The CDR3 DNA follows: TGTGCCAGCAGCCAGGACAGGGGAGGCTCCTACGAGCAGTACTTC. The genes are TRBV7-2 and TRBJ2-5; 9 bases map to TRBD1. The assigned J gene may be wrong: the sequence end matches TRBJ2-7 better. Germline CDR1 and CDR2: SGHTA and FQGNSA. The CDR3 consists of 15 residues.

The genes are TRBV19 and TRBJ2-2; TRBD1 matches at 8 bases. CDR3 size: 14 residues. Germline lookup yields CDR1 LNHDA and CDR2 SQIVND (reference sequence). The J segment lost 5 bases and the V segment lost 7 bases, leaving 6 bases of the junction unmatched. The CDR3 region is CASKGQGVTGELFF. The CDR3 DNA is TGTGCCAGTAAAGGACAGGGCGTTACCGGGGAGCTGTTTTTT.

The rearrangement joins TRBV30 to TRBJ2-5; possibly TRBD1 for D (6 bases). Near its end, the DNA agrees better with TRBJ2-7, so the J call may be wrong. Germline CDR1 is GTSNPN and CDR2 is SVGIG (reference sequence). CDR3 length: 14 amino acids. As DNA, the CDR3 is TGTGCCTGGAGTCCGGGACACAAGTTGGGCGAGCAGTACTTC. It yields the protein CAWSPGHKLGEQYF.

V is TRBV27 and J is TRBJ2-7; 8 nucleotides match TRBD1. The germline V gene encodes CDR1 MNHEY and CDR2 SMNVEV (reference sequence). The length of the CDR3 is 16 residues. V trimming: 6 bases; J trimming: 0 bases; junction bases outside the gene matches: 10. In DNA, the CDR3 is TGTGCCAGCAGCCCCGGGACAGGTCAATCCTCCTACGAGCAGTACTTC. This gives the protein CASSPGTGQSSYEQYF.

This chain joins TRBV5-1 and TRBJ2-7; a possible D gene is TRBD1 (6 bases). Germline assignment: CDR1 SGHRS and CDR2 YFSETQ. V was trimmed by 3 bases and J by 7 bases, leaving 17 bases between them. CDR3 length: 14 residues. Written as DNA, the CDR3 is TGCGCCAGCAGCTCGGACAGCCGATATGGGGAGCAGTACTTC. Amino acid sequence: CASSSDSRYGEQYF.

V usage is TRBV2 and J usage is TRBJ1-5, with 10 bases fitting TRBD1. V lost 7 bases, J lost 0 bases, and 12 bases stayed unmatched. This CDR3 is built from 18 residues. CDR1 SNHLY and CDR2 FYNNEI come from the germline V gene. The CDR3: CASTFAGQGIYSNQPQHF. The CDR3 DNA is TGTGCCAGCACCTTTGCGGGACAGGGGATTTATAGCAATCAGCCCCAGCATTTT.

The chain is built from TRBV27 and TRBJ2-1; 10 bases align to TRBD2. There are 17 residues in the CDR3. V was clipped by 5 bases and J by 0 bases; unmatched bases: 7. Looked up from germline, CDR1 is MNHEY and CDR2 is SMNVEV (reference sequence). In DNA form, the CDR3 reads TGTGCCAGCAGTCCTTTACTAGCGGGGAGCTCCTACAATGAGCAGTTCTTC. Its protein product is CASSPLLAGSSYNEQFF.

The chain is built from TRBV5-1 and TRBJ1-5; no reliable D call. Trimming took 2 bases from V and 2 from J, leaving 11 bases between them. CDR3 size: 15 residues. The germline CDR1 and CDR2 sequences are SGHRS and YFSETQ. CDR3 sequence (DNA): TGCGCCAGCAGCTTTTCACAGCCCGGCAATCAGCCCCAGCATTTT. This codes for CASSFSQPGNQPQHF. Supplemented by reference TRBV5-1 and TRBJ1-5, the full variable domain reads KAGVTQTPRYLIKTRGQQVTLSCSPISGHRSVSWYQQTPGQGLQFLFEYFSETQRNKGNFPGRFSGRQFSNSRSEMNVSTLELGDSALYLCASSFSQPGNQPQHFGDGTRLSIL.

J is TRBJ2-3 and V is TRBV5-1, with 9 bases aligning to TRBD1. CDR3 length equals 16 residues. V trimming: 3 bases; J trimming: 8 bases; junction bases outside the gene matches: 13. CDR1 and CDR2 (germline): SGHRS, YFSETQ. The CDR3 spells CASSSIPGQGVSTQYF. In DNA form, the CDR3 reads TGCGCCAGCAGCTCTATTCCGGGACAGGGAGTGAGTACGCAGTATTTT.

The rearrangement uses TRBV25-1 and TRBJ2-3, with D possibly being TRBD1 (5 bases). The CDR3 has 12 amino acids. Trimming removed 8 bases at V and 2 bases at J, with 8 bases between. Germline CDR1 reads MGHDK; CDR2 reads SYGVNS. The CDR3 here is CASAGLTDTQYF. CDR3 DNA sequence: TGTGCCAGCGCAGGGCTCACAGATACGCAGTATTTT.

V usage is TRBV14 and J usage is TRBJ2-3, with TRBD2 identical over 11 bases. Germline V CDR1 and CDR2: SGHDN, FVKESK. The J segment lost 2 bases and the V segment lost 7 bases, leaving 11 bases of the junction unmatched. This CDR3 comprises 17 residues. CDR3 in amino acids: CASTRLPGLAVTDTQYF. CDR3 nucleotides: TGTGCCAGCACCCGATTACCGGGACTAGCGGTCACAGATACGCAGTATTTT.